Below, one T cell receptor beta chain is given with its context. The clone's antigen remains unknown. Base qualities are not recorded, but no much larger clone differs from it by a single base. These data belong to a study of OX40 agonist ivuxolimab in advanced cancers. Regarding the study in general: Ivuxolimab was an agonistic, fully human IgG2 monoclonal antibody directed against OX40 (CD134), a costimulatory receptor. Of the roughly 52 dose-escalation patients, hepatocellular carcinoma was present in 19, melanoma in roughly 15, renal cell carcinoma in 9 and head and neck cancer in 9. The point of sequencing TCRbeta in the periphery was to test whether ivuxolimab changed TCR sequence diversity and drove clonal T-cell expansion. The paper reports the monotherapy dose-escalation portion (N ≈ 50 patients) of the phase I ivuxolimab trial. Intravenous ivuxolimab was administered to patients every 2 weeks at six dose levels: 0.01, 0.1, 0.3, 1.5, 3 and 10 mg/kg. In the dose-escalation cohort, around four fifths of patients were male, and the mean age was roughly 60 years, with a range of roughly 20 to 85. Partial responses were achieved by three dose-escalation patients, of whom one had hepatocellular carcinoma and two had cutaneous melanoma. Patients were allowed to have had prior anti-PD-1, anti-PD-L1 or anti-CTLA-4 therapy, and 40% of the dose-escalation patients had previously received checkpoint inhibitors.

V is cut back by 4 bases and J by 6 bases, with 11 bases in the junction unmatched. CDR3 length: 16 amino acids, cysteine to phenylalanine. Only the CDR3 part of the read is kept: 48 bases, read in frame from the first base. Reading the germline V gene gives CDR1 MGHRA and CDR2 YSYEKL. Overall results and qualifications from the work: At doses of 0.1 to 3.0 mg/kg, clonal expansion of both CD4+ and CD8+ blood T cells was observed from baseline to week 6. Antigen specificity was not determined for the clonally expanded peripheral T cells. After ivuxolimab, expanded clones were on average more numerous among CD8+ T cells than among CD4+ T cells. Low levels of normalized T-cell clonal expansion were also seen in some patients who did not respond. Partial responders in the 0.1-3.0 mg/kg groups had among the lowest normalized peripheral clonal expansion, especially among CD8+ T cells.

The trial excluded patients who had a history of autoimmune disease or who were on systemic immunosuppression. Peripheral blood for TCR sequencing was collected from all dose cohorts at baseline, on cycle 4 day 1, and on cycle 7 day 1. Samples were obtained from an open-label, multicenter, first-in-human phase I dose-escalation trial of ivuxolimab. Adults with locally advanced or metastatic melanoma, renal cell, hepatocellular, or head and neck squamous cell carcinoma were enrolled in the trial. CD4+ and CD8+ T cells were sorted separately from peripheral blood before TCR sequencing. Genomic DNA was extracted from sorted cells for sequencing of the TCRbeta CDR3 region. The immunoSEQ Assay was used for sequencing of TCRbeta CDR3 regions. Drawn from immuneACCESS, this table holds only the in-frame rearrangements with V and J called that TCRdb kept. Clones are partly lost; checked studies trace under half to an unresolved V gene and leave the rest unexplained. This sample lists 30,000 to 45,000 clones; approximately 81% were detected once. Clones ranked in the top ten supply 10% to 15% of the sample.

The receptor's source is an adult with an advanced solid tumor such as melanoma, head and neck, liver or kidney cancer. Recombination joined TRBV4-1 with TRBJ1-2; a stretch of 10 junction bases matches TRBD1. The sample was CD4+ or CD8+ T cells sorted from blood, taken in a trial of the OX40 agonist ivuxolimab. The sequence in DNA is TGCGCCAGCAGCCGGGGACAGGGGCGATTAGGGGATGGCTACACCTTC. Its amino acids are CASSRGQGRLGDGYTF.